The T cell receptor beta chain described here comes from a study of beta chain features in type 1 diabetes. The wider study: Patients did not differ from healthy donors in age, gender or cell yield.

TCRB transcripts that were expressed got sequenced, as all of the isolated RNA had been reverse transcribed. The assay was immunoSEQ multiplex PCR, and TCRdb's table has in-frame clones only and misses some. The sample includes 450,000 to 600,000 clones, over 25% seen only once; the top ten take 0.05% to 0.065%. This clone showed up just a few times. The sample consisted of naive CD4+ T cells from blood. The TCR originated in a man younger than 35 in good health.

The CDR3 sequence is CAISETRQGLFYEQYF. The DNA of the CDR3 is TGTGCCATCAGTGAGACTCGGCAGGGGCTTTTCTACGAGCAGTACTTC. V is TRBV10-3 and J is TRBJ2-7, with D tentatively TRBD1 (6 bases). The CDR3 extends over 16 amino acids. Germline V gene data show CDR1 as ENHRY and CDR2 as SYGVKD. Deletions cut 2 bases from V and 3 bases from J, with 17 bases between.